Listed below are T cell receptor beta chains from one sample, sequenced in a study of T cell repertoires in cytomegalovirus infection. A single record per CDR3 protein comes from TCRdb applying MiXCR to the reads. Here the sample spans over 150,000 distinct CDR3 sequences, 15% to 20% being singletons. The sequenced sample was CD8+ T cells from PBMCs. These receptors all come from a human donor in good health (CMV status not recorded). Some clones in this sample may be carry-over from other donors' samples. Each CDR3 is given with its conserved first and last residue. The D gene is left open where the match is weak. Size is omitted from some rows. Given values are once, few, many or a class for expanded clones.

J,D,size,V,DNA,CDR3
TRBJ2-5,-,-,TRBV7-6,TGTGCCAGCAGCTTAGAACAGCGGACCCAGTACTTC,CASSLEQRTQYF
TRBJ2-3,TRBD2,-,TRBV7-8,TGTGCCAGCAGCCTCGTCGGGGGGGCCCAAGATACGCAGTATTTT,CASSLVGGAQDTQYF
TRBJ1-2,TRBD1,-,TRBV10-3,TGTGCCATCAGAACCGGATCCCAGGGGGAAGCTAACTATGGCTACACCTTC,CAIRTGSQGEANYGYTF
TRBJ1-1,-,few,TRBV7-3,TGTGCCAGCAGCTCATCTACGGGCCCTAACACTGAAGCTTTCTTT,CASSSSTGPNTEAFF
TRBJ2-2,-,few,TRBV12-3/TRBV12-4,TGTGCCAGCAGTTATAATGAGAACACCGGGGAGCTGTTTTTT,CASSYNENTGELFF
TRBJ2-1,-,-,TRBV7-3,TGTGCCAGCAGCTTATTAGGGGGGGGCCTTGATGAGCAGTTCTTC,CASSLLGGGLDEQFF
TRBJ2-1,-,many,TRBV7-2,TGTGCCAGCAGCCCCCGGGTCAGCTCCTACAATGAGCAGTTCTTC,CASSPRVSSYNEQFF
TRBJ1-2,TRBD1,-,TRBV29-1,TGCAGCGTTGACGCCAGGGGGTATGGCTACACCTTC,CSVDARGYGYTF
TRBJ1-2,TRBD1,many,TRBV28,TGTGCCAGCGACGAGTTCGAGGGGGCGCGTTATGGCTACACCTTC,CASDEFEGARYGYTF
TRBJ2-7,-,-,TRBV27,TGTGCCAGCAGTTTATATAGGGATCGCGAGCAGTACTTC,CASSLYRDREQYF
TRBJ1-1,-,-,TRBV29-1,TGCAGCGGAGCCCGGGAGCACACTGAAGCTTTCTTT,CSGAREHTEAFF
TRBJ1-1,TRBD1,few,TRBV6-1,TGTGCCAGCAGTGAAGTGACGGACAGGGCGACTGAAGCTTTCTTT,CASSEVTDRATEAFF
TRBJ2-5,-,many,TRBV7-8,TGTGCCAGCACCCTACTAGCCCCGGGCGAGGAGACCCAGTACTTC,CASTLLAPGEETQYF
TRBJ2-7,-,-,TRBV30,TGTGCCTGGAGTCCGCTCGGGGGGCAAGCGACCGAGCAGTACTTC,CAWSPLGGQATEQYF
TRBJ1-5,-,few,TRBV15,TGTGCCACCAGCAGAGGAGAGGGGCGGCAGCCCCAGCATTTT,CATSRGEGRQPQHF
TRBJ2-1,TRBD2,-,TRBV30,TGTGCCTGGAGAGCGGGGGACAATGAGCAGTTCTTC,CAWRAGDNEQFF
TRBJ1-1,-,once,TRBV4-3,TGCGCCAGCAGCCAAGACTTTGGCACCTCGGGCACTGAAGCTTTCTTT,CASSQDFGTSGTEAFF
TRBJ1-6,TRBD1,few,TRBV2,TGTGCCAGCAGGGGACAGCGAAATTCACCCCTCCACTTT,CASRGQRNSPLHF
TRBJ1-5,-,few,TRBV7-6,TGTGCCAGCAGCCCCCCGGGGCAGCCCCAGCATTTT,CASSPPGQPQHF
TRBJ1-2,-,few,TRBV12-3/TRBV12-4,TGTGCCAGCAGTCCGCCGGGACACACCTATGGCTACACCTTC,CASSPPGHTYGYTF
TRBJ2-1,TRBD2,many,TRBV7-6,TGTGCCAGCAGCTTTCGGGGGGGATACAATGAGCAGTTCTTC,CASSFRGGYNEQFF
TRBJ2-3,TRBD1,many,TRBV7-2,TGTGCCAGCAGCTCAAGAGGGACAGGGAGCACAGATACGCAGTATTTT,CASSSRGTGSTDTQYF
TRBJ2-1,-,-,TRBV6-5,TGTGCCAGCAGGACAGAGGCGAATGAGCAGTTCTTC,CASRTEANEQFF
TRBJ2-1,-,few,TRBV7-8,TGTGCCAGCAGCTTAGGATATGGCGTTCGTGAGCAGTTCTTC,CASSLGYGVREQFF
TRBJ1-2,-,few,TRBV29-1,TGCAGCGTTAATTCCCAGGGAGACTATGGCTACACCTTC,CSVNSQGDYGYTF
TRBJ2-6,-,-,TRBV20-1,TGCAGTGCTCTCACTTTCACAGGGTTAGGGGCCAACGTCCTGACTTTC,CSALTFTGLGANVLTF
TRBJ2-5,-,few,TRBV28,TGTGCCAGCAGTGCTGGACAGCTGTACCAAGAGACCCAGTACTTC,CASSAGQLYQETQYF
TRBJ1-2,-,-,TRBV15,TGTGCCACCAGCAGTTGGGATGACTATGGCTACACCTTC,CATSSWDDYGYTF
TRBJ2-1,-,few,TRBV7-6,TGTGCCAGCAGCGCTCGACTAGATGAGCAGTTCTTC,CASSARLDEQFF
TRBJ2-1,-,few,TRBV7-9,TGTGCCAGCAGCTTAGGAGGACCAGGGTACTCCTACAATGAGCAGTTCTTC,CASSLGGPGYSYNEQFF
TRBJ1-2,-,-,TRBV28,TGTGCCAGCAGTTTGCCGGAAACAACAGGTTTATATGGCTACACCTTC,CASSLPETTGLYGYTF
TRBJ2-5,-,few,TRBV6-5,TGTGCCAGCAGTGGGTCGGGGCCGGGCGAGACCCAGTACTTC,CASSGSGPGETQYF
TRBJ1-1,-,few,TRBV19,TGTGCCAGTAGTGCCGATATGCAGAACACTGAAGCTTTCTTT,CASSADMQNTEAFF
TRBJ2-2,TRBD2,few,TRBV12-3/TRBV12-4,TGTGCCAGCATCCCGGGACTACGATTCACCGGGGAGCTGTTTTTT,CASIPGLRFTGELFF
TRBJ2-5,-,few,TRBV7-2,TGTGCCAGCAGCTTAAACTCCCGTATCCAAGAGACCCAGTACTTC,CASSLNSRIQETQYF
TRBJ2-4,-,-,TRBV10-2,TGCGCCAGCAGTGTGCAGAGAGCCAAAAACATTCAGTACTTC,CASSVQRAKNIQYF
TRBJ2-5,-,few,TRBV7-8,TGTGCCAGCAGCCCGCGAGACAGCAAAGAGACCCAGTACTTC,CASSPRDSKETQYF
TRBJ2-7,-,many,TRBV19,TGTGCCAGTAGTGGACAATCGGAGCTACGGGGAACCTACGAGCAGTACTTC,CASSGQSELRGTYEQYF